The clone carrying this T cell receptor (beta chain) was seen at least ten times. Its matching antigen is unknown. This specimen belongs to a study of CD8 T cells in ankylosing spondylitis. This CDR3 region has 14 residues. Germline CDR1 and CDR2: KGHSH and LQKENI. The V and J ends lost 5 bases and 1 base respectively, with 10 bases between them. Study-level findings and limits: Within ankylosing spondylitis blood, a TCR beta motif made up of roughly eight highly homologous variants appeared to be characteristic.

TCRdb recomputed calls from the 5' RACE reads with MiXCR, one row per CDR3 protein. There are roughly 180,000 distinct CDR3 sequences in the sample; over 10% occur only once, and about 10% lies in the top ten. The sample comprised blood, either unsorted or a sorted T cell fraction (not recorded which). This rearrangement joins TRBV18 to TRBJ2-3, with D perhaps matching TRBD2 (6 bases). The TCR comes from a female donor with ankylosing spondylitis or in good health (not recorded which). The CDR3 region has the DNA TGTGCCAGCTCAAGGGGAGGTGGCACAGATACGCAGTATTTT. Protein sequence: CASSRGGGTDTQYF.